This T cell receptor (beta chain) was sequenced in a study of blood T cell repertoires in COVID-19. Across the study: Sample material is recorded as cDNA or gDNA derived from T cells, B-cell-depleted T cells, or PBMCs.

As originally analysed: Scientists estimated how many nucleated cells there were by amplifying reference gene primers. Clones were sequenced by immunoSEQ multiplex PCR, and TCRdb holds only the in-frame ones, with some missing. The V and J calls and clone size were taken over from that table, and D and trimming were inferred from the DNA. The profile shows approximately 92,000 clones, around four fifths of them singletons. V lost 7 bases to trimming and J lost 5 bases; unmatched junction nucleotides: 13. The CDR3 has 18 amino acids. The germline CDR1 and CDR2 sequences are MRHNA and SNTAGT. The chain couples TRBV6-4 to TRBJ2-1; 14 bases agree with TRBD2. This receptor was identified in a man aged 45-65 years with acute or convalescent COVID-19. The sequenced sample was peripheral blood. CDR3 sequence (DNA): TGTGCCAGCACCAAGACCTGGGGACTAGCGGGAGAGAACAATGAGCAGTTCTTC. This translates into CASTKTWGLAGENNEQFF.